The entry below gives a single T cell receptor beta chain sequence along with its context. The antigen remains undetermined. This entry belongs to a study of chemoradiotherapy in HPV16-positive cancers. Background on the study: Candidate HPV-specific clones and shared TCR motifs came from two HPV16-positive patients.

V was shortened by 4 bases and J by 1 base, with 13 bases between the two germline ends. The CDR3 loop spans 15 amino acids. Germline CDR1 is MDHEN and CDR2 is SYDVKM. Sequenced by immunoSEQ multiplex PCR; TCRdb stores in-frame clones only, minus some. This repertoire shows some 30,000 clones, roughly 84% found once; its top ten account for about 6%. The study's findings and limits: Candidate HPV-specific clones and E7-related TCR motifs grew in tumor during treatment. HPV-responsive T-cell expansion during chemoradiotherapy was linked to improved recurrence-free survival in HPV16-positive patients.

The clonotype originates from a human donor with HPV-associated anogenital cancer. The gene calls are TRBV28 and TRBJ1-1; unclear D gene. The input for sequencing was blood, taken from a patient who underwent chemoradiotherapy. The CDR3 DNA follows: TGTGCCAGCAGTTACCCCCGGAGTGCGAACACTGAAGCTTTCTTT. It is translated as CASSYPRSANTEAFF.